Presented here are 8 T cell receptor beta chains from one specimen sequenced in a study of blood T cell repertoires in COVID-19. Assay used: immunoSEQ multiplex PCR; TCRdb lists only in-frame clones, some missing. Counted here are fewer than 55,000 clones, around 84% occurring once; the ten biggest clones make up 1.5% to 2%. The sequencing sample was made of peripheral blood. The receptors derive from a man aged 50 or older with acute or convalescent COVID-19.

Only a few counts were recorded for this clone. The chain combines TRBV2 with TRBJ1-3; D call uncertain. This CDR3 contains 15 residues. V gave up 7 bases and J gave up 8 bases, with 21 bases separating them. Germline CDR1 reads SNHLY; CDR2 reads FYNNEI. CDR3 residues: CASKESPQKGDTIYF. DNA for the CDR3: TGTGCCAGCAAGGAGAGTCCTCAAAAAGGAGACACCATATATTTT.

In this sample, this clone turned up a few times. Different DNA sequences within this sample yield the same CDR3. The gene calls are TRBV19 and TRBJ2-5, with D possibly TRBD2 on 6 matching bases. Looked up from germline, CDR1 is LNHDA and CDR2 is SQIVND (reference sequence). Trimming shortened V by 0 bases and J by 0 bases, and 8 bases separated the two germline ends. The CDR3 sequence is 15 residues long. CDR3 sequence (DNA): TGTGCCAGTAGTATAGATAGGGACTACCAAGAGACCCAGTACTTC. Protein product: CASSIDRDYQETQYF.

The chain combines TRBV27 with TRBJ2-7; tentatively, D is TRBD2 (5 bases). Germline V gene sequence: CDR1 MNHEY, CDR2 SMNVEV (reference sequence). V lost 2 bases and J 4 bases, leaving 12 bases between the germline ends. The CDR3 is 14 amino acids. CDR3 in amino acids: CASSLASRGYEQYF. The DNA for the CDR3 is TGTGCCAGCAGTTTAGCTAGCCGGGGTTACGAGCAGTACTTC.

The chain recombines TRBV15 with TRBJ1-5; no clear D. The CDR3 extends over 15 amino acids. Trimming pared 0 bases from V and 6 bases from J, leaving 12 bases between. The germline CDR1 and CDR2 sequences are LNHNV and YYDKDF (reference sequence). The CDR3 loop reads CATSRDGSSGQPQHF. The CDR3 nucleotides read TGTGCCACCAGCAGAGATGGGAGCAGCGGTCAGCCCCAGCATTTT.

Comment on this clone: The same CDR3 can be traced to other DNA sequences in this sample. The CDR3 region is CASSYSRTSGTGELFF. The CDR3 nucleotides read TGTGCCAGCAGTTACTCTAGGACTAGCGGCACCGGGGAGCTGTTTTTT. The gene calls are TRBV6-2 or TRBV6-3 and TRBJ2-2; the match to TRBD2 covers 10 bases. CDR1 is MNHEY and CDR2 is SVGEGT in the germline V gene. Unmatched junction bases numbered 2, after V lost 0 bases and J lost 4 bases. The CDR3 runs to 16 residues.

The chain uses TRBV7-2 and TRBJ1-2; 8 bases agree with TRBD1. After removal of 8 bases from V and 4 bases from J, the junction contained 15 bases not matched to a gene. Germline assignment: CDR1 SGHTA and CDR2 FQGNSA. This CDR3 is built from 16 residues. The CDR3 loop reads CASPLQLGQGAYGYTF. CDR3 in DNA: TGTGCCAGCCCACTACAGCTCGGACAGGGTGCCTATGGCTACACCTTC.

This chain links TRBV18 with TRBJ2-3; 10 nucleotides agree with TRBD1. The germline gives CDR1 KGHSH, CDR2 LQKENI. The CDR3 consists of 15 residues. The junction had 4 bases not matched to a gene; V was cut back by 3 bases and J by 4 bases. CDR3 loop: CASSPGGQGADTQYF. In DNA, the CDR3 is TGTGCCAGCTCACCGGGAGGACAGGGGGCAGATACGCAGTATTTT.

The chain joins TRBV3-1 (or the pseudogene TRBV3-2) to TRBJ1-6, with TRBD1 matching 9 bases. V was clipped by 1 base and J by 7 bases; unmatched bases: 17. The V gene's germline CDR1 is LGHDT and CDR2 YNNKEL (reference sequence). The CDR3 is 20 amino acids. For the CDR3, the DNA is TGTGCCAGCAGCCAAGGCATGGACAGGGGTTATTTAGTGGTGAATTCACCCCTCCACTTT. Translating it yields CASSQGMDRGYLVVNSPLHF.